This T cell receptor beta chain was found in a study of molecular identifiers for immune sequencing clone quantification. The V end lost 5 bases, the J end lost 14 bases, and 19 bases lay between the germline ends. This CDR3 has 14 amino acids. Germline CDR1 MDHEN, CDR2 SYDVKM. TCRdb analysed the PCR reads with MiXCR anew, one entry per CDR3 protein. The sample lists around 480,000 distinct CDR3 sequences; approximately 25% were seen once. This clonotype was found a few times. Input for naive CD8 libraries was about 18,000 to 1,100,000 sorted cells; the RNA fraction used was 10%, 30% or 50%. This clonotype was obtained from a human donor in good health. Some libraries in this study had Jurkat cell RNA spiked in. The specimen sequenced was naive CD8+ T cells from blood, with Jurkat cell RNA spiked in. Subset specified: FACS-sorted CD8+CD4-CCR7+CD45RA+ naive T cells. The chain carries TRBV28 and TRBJ1-6; a weak D match, TRBD1 (5 bases). CDR3 sequence (DNA): TGTGCCAGCAGTCCCCCATCGGGGGGGGTATCCCTCCACTTT. It is translated as CASSPPSGGVSLHF. Drawing the rest from reference TRBV28 and TRBJ1-6, the complete variable domain is DVKVTQSSRYLVKRTGEKVFLECVQDMDHENMFWYRQDPGLGLRLIYFSYDVKMKEKGDIPEGYSVSREKKERFSLILESASTNQTSMYLCASSPPSGGVSLHFGNGTRLTVT.